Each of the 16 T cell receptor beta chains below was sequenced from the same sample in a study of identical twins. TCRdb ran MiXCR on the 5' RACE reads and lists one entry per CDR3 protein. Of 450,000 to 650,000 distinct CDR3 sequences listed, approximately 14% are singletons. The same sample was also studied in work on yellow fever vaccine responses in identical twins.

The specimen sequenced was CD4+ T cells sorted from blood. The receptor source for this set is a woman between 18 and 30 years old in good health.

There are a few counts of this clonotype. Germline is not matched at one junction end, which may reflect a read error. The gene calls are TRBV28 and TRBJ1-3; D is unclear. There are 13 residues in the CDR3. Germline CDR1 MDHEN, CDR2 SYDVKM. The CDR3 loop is CASRLSSGNTIYF. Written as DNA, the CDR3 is TGTGCCAGCAGGTTATCCTCTGGAAACACCATATATTTT.

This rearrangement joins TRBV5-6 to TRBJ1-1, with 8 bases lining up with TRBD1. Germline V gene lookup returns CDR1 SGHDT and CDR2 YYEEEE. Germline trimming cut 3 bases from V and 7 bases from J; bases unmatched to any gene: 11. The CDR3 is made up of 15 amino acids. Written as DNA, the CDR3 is TGTGCCAGCAGCTGGATGTCCCAGGGGGCTGGTGAAGCTTTCTTT. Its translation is CASSWMSQGAGEAFF. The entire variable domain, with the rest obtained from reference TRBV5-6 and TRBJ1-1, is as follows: DAGVTQSPTHLIKTRGQQVTLRCSPKSGHDTVSWYQQALGQGPQFIFQYYEEEERQRGNFPDRFSGHQFPNYSSELNVNALLLGDSALYLCASSWMSQGAGEAFFGQGTRLTVV.

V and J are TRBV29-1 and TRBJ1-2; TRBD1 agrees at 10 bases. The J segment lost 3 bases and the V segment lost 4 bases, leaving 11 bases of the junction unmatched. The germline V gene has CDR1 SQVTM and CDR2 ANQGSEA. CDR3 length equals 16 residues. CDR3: CSVAGGQGITYYGYTF. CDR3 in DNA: TGCAGCGTTGCCGGGGGACAGGGGATCACATACTATGGCTACACCTTC.

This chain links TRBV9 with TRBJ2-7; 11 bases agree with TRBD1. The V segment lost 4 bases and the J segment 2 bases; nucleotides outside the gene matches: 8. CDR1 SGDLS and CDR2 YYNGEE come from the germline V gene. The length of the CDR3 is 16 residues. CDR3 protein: CASSRTPGQGAYEQYF. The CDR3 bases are TGTGCCAGCAGCCGCACCCCGGGACAGGGGGCCTACGAGCAGTACTTC.

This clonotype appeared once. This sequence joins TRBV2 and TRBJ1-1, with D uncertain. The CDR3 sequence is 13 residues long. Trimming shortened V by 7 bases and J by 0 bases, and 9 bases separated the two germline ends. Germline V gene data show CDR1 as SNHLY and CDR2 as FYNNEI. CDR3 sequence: CASIKDLNTEAFF. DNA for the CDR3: TGTGCCAGCATAAAAGATTTGAACACTGAAGCTTTCTTT.

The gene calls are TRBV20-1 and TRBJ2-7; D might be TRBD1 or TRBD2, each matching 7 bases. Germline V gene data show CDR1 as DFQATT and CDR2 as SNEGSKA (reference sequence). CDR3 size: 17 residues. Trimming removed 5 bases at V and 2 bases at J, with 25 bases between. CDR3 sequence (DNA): TGCAGTGCTTTCGACGAGGGAGGGGGCAGAGTTACCTACGAGCAGTACTTC. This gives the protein CSAFDEGGGRVTYEQYF.

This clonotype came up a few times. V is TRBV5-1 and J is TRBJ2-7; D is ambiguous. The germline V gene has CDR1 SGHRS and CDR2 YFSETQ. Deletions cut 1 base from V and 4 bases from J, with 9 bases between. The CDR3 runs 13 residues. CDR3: CASSLPGLYEQYF. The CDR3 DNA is TGCGCCAGCAGCTTGCCAGGCTTGTACGAGCAGTACTTC.

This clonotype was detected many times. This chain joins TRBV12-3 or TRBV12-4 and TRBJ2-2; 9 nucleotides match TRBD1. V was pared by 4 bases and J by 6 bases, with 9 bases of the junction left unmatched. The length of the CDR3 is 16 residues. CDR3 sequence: CASSSQGANVPGELFF. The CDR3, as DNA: TGTGCCAGCAGTTCACAGGGGGCAAACGTGCCCGGGGAGCTGTTTTTT.

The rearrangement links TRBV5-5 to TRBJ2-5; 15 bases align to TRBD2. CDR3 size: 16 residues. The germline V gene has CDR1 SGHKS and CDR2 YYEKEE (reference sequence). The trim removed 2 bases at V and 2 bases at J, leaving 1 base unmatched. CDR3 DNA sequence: TGTGCCAGCAGCTTCGGACTAGCGGGGGGGCAAGAGACCCAGTACTTC. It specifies CASSFGLAGGQETQYF.

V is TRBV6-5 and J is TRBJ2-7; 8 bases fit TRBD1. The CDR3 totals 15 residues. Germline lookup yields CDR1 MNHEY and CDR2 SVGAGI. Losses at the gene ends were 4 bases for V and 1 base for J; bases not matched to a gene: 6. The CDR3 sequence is CASSSPRTGSYEQYF. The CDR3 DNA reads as TGTGCCAGCAGTTCCCCCAGGACAGGGTCCTACGAGCAGTACTTC.

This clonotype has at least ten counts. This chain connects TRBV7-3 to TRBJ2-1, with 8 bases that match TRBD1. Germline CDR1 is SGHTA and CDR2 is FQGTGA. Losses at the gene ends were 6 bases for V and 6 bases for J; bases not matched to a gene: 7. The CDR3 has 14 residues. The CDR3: CASSSGQGRNEQFF. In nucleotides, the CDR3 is TGTGCCAGCAGTTCCGGACAGGGTCGCAATGAGCAGTTCTTC. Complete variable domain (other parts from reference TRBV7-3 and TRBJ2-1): GAGVSQTPSNKVTEKGKYVELRCDPISGHTALYWYRQSLGQGPEFLIYFQGTGAADDSGLPNDRFFAVRPEGSVSTLKIQRTERGDSAVYLCASSSGQGRNEQFFGPGTRLTVL.

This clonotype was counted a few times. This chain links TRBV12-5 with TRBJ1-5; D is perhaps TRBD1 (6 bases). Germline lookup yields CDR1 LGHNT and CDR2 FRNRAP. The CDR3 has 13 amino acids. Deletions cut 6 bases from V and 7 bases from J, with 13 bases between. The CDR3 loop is CASGQQGRQPQHF. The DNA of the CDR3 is TGTGCTAGTGGACAACAGGGTCGACAGCCCCAGCATTTT.

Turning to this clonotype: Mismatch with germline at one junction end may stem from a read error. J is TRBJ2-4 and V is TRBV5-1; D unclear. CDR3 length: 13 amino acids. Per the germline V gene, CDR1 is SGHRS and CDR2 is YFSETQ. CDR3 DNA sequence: TGCGCCATCAGCCCCAACGTCGAGAACATTCAGTACTTC. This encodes CAISPNVENIQYF.

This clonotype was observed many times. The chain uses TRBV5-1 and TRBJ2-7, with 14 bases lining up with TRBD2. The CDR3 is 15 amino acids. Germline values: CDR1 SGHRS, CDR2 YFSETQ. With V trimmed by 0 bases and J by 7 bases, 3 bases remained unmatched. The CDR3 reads CASSLEGLAGVEQYF. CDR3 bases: TGCGCCAGCAGCTTGGAGGGACTAGCGGGAGTTGAGCAGTACTTC.

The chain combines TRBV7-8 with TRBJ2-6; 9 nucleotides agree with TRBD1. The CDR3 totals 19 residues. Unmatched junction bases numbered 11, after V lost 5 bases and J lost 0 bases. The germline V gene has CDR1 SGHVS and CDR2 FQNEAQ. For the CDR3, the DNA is TGTGCCAGCAGCCGAAGCACAGGGGGCCTACCCTCTGGGGCCAACGTCCTGACTTTC. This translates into CASSRSTGGLPSGANVLTF.

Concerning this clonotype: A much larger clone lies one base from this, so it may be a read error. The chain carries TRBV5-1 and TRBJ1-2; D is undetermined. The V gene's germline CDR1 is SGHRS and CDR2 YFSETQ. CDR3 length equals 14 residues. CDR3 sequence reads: CAGSLAGEPYGYTF. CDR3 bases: TGCGCCGGCAGCTTGGCCGGGGAGCCCTATGGCTACACCTTC. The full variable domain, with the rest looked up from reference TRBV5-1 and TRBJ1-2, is KAGVTQTPRYLIKTRGQQVTLSCSPISGHRSVSWYQQTPGQGLQFLFEYFSETQRNKGNFPGRFSGRQFSNSRSEMNVSTLELGDSALYLCAGSLAGEPYGYTFGSGTRLTVV.